This TCR beta chain was identified during a study of CD8 T cells in ankylosing spondylitis. Broader study findings: Earlier authors reported some of these motif variants in reactive arthritis synovial fluid and blood. Researchers reportedly found disease-linked clones significantly enriched in matched ankylosing spondylitis synovial fluid.

Comments on this clonotype: As yet, its antigen is unknown.

In making TCR beta libraries, quantitative 5'-RACE with molecular barcodes was used. Each CDR3 protein is one row after TCRdb ran MiXCR on the 5' RACE reads. The profile shows 350,000 or so distinct CDR3 sequences, more than 9% of them singletons. This CDR3 has 14 amino acids. Looked up from germline, CDR1 is DFQATT and CDR2 is SNEGSKA (reference sequence). V dropped 3 bases and J dropped 0 bases, with 9 bases sitting between them. The chain is built from TRBV20-1 and TRBJ1-3, with D hard to call. The source of this sequence is a female donor with ankylosing spondylitis or in good health (not recorded which). Material for sequencing was blood, either unsorted or a sorted T cell fraction (not recorded which). The CDR3 bases are TGCAGTGCTAGTGGAGAGTTCTCTGGAAACACCATATATTTT. Translation gives CSASGEFSGNTIYF.